A single sample gave rise to the 9 T cell receptor beta chains below, sequenced in a study of blood T cell repertoires in COVID-19. Profiled with immunoSEQ multiplex PCR; TCRdb holds only in-frame clones, not every one. This table holds 90,000 to 120,000 clones, just over 90% found once. The sample consisted of peripheral blood. The receptors shown here come from a man between 60 and 75 years old with acute or convalescent COVID-19.

The rearrangement links TRBV29-1 to TRBJ2-7; D is unresolved. The V gene's germline CDR1 is SQVTM and CDR2 ANQGSEA. The CDR3 has 11 residues. V was clipped by 1 base and J by 2 bases, with 3 bases between them. The CDR3 DNA reads as TGCAGCGTTGAAGTAGCCTACGAGCAGTACTTC. Amino acid sequence: CSVEVAYEQYF.

CDR3 sequence: CASRLKQFIPGEKLFF. For the CDR3, the DNA is TGCGCCAGCAGACTTAAACAGTTTATCCCTGGTGAAAAACTGTTTTTT. The rearrangement uses TRBV5-1 and TRBJ1-4; D remains ambiguous. Germline V gene sequence: CDR1 SGHRS, CDR2 YFSETQ. Trimming cost V 5 bases and J 7 bases, with 21 bases left between them. This CDR3 has 16 residues.

The gene calls are TRBV24-1 and TRBJ2-3, with a tentative D call TRBD2 (5 bases). Germline CDR1 and CDR2: KGHDR and SFDVKD. Trimming left V 0 bases short and J 3 bases short, with 12 bases between. This CDR3 is 16 amino acids long. The CDR3 sequence is CATSDLSRTGTDTQYF. CDR3 DNA sequence: TGTGCCACCAGTGATTTGTCGAGGACGGGGACAGATACGCAGTATTTT.

The chain uses TRBV5-4 and TRBJ1-4; D unresolved. Trimming took 0 bases from V and 10 from J, leaving 7 bases between them. This CDR3 is 12 amino acids long. The germline V gene has CDR1 SGHNT and CDR2 YYREEE (reference sequence). The CDR3: CASSLVPGKLFF. The CDR3 DNA follows: TGTGCCAGCAGCTTGGTACCGGGAAAACTGTTTTTT.

This rearrangement joins TRBV11-3 to TRBJ2-7, with 12 bases aligning to TRBD2. Germline assignment: CDR1 SGHNT and CDR2 YENEEA. V shed 4 bases and J 2 bases; nucleotides not matched to a gene: 6. This CDR3 is built from 16 residues. The CDR3 DNA follows: TGTGCCAGCAGCTGGCGAACTAGCGGGGGGACCTACGAGCAGTACGTC. Its translation: CASSWRTSGGTYEQYV.

The J gene is TRBJ1-2, the V gene TRBV18; 9 bases are shared with TRBD1. The CDR3 spans 15 residues. The germline V gene has CDR1 KGHSH and CDR2 LQKENI. V was pared by 2 bases and J by 7 bases, with 8 bases of the junction left unmatched. The CDR3: CASSPSGQGEFGYTF. DNA for the CDR3: TGTGCCAGCTCACCATCGGGACAGGGAGAGTTTGGCTACACCTTC.

The CDR3 spells CASSLMGLSSSYNEQFF. As DNA, the CDR3 is TGTGCCAGCAGCTTGATGGGCCTTTCGAGCTCCTACAATGAGCAGTTCTTC. The chain joins TRBV7-8 to TRBJ2-1; no reliable D call. Germline values: CDR1 SGHVS, CDR2 FQNEAQ. V was trimmed by 3 bases and J by 0 bases, leaving 15 bases between them. This CDR3 is 17 amino acids long.

The rearrangement links TRBV11-3 to TRBJ2-5; 13 bases line up with TRBD2. Trimming took 1 base from V and 5 from J; bases not matched to a gene: 10. The CDR3 length is 18 residues. Germline CDR1 reads SGHNT; CDR2 reads YENEEA. The CDR3 sequence: CASSLVGLAGEVSETQYF. The CDR3 nucleotides read TGTGCCAGCAGCTTAGTAGGACTAGCGGGAGAAGTGTCGGAGACCCAGTACTTC. The full variable domain, with the rest looked up from reference TRBV11-3 and TRBJ2-5, is EAGVVQSPRYKIIEKKQPVAFWCNPISGHNTLYWYLQNLGQGPELLIRYENEEAVDDSQLPKDRFSAERLKGVDSTLKIQPAELGDSAVYLCASSLVGLAGEVSETQYFGPGTRLLVL.

This clone was picked up one time. This chain joins TRBV19 and TRBJ2-1, with TRBD2 matching over 11 bases. CDR3 length equals 17 residues. The J segment lost 7 bases and the V segment lost 5 bases, leaving 13 bases of the junction unmatched. Germline V gene data show CDR1 as LNHDA and CDR2 as SQIVND (reference sequence). CDR3 loop: CASSERRGTSGGNEQFF. CDR3 in DNA: TGTGCCAGTAGTGAAAGGAGGGGGACTAGCGGCGGGAATGAGCAGTTCTTC.